Listed below are T cell receptor beta chains from one sample, sequenced in a study of cytomegalovirus exposure and HLA in healthy donors. Libraries were prepared by immunoSEQ multiplex PCR; TCRdb keeps only in-frame clonotypes and omits some of them. The table includes around 120,000 clones, approximately 69% detected once. The specimen was PBMCs. Receptor source: a woman between 50 and 59 years old in good health and CMV-seropositive. CDR3s include the opening cysteine and the closing phenylalanine or tryptophan. Each record gives: D gene, clone size, V gene, J gene, CDR3 protein, CDR3 DNA. D genes are given only for firm matches. Size is omitted from some rows. Given values are once, few, many or a class for expanded clones.

.	.	TRBV7-2	TRBJ2-7	CASSSGWGGPYEQYF	TGTGCCAGCAGCTCCGGGTGGGGGGGCCCCTACGAGCAGTACTTC
TRBD1	.	TRBV2	TRBJ2-5	CASSYYRQGQETQYF	TGTGCCAGCAGTTACTACAGACAGGGTCAAGAGACCCAGTACTTC
.	.	TRBV7-2	TRBJ2-5	CASSAGGFQETQYF	TGTGCCAGCAGCGCTGGAGGATTTCAAGAGACCCAGTACTTC
.	.	TRBV5-1	TRBJ2-7	CASSLGRGVTGHEQYF	TGCGCCAGCAGCTTGGGGCGAGGAGTTACAGGCCACGAGCAGTACTTC
.	.	TRBV9	TRBJ2-1	CASSGGGGYPYNEQFF	TGTGCCAGCAGCGGGGGAGGCGGGTACCCCTACAATGAGCAGTTCTTC
.	once	TRBV7-8	TRBJ1-5	CASSQGTTQPQHF	TGTGCCAGCAGCCAGGGGACGACTCAGCCCCAGCATTTT
.	.	TRBV21-1	TRBJ1-1	CASSDAGTGGRDYLTEAFF	TGTGCCAGCAGCGATGCCGGGACAGGGGGCAGGGACTATCTCACTGAAGCTTTCTTT
TRBD1	.	TRBV29-1	TRBJ1-1	CSVVGTERGLNTEAFF	TGCAGCGTTGTTGGGACAGAAAGGGGGTTGAACACTGAAGCTTTCTTT
TRBD1	.	TRBV30	TRBJ2-7	CAWSERPGQGAYEQYF	TGTGCCTGGAGTGAGAGACCGGGACAGGGTGCCTACGAGCAGTACTTC
.	.	TRBV19	TRBJ1-2	CASSIRSENYGYTF	TGTGCCAGTAGTATACGTTCGGAGAACTATGGCTACACCTTC
.	.	TRBV6-1	TRBJ1-5	CASSEARRGEAQHSNQPQHF	TGTGCCAGCAGTGAAGCGCGGAGGGGAGAGGCCCAACATAGCAATCAGCCCCAGCATTTT
TRBD1	.	TRBV10-3	TRBJ2-7	CAISDRDRNTYEQYF	TGTGCCATCAGTGACCGGGACAGGAATACTTACGAGCAGTACTTC
.	.	TRBV5-1	TRBJ2-2	CASSPSPQGPGELFF	TGCGCCAGCAGCCCATCCCCTCAGGGTCCCGGGGAGCTGTTTTTT
.	.	TRBV5-5	TRBJ1-2	CASSLTGNELDGYTF	TGTGCCAGCAGCTTGACAGGGAATGAATTGGACGGCTACACCTTC
TRBD1	once	TRBV23-1	TRBJ2-7	CASSQNDRVEQYF	TGCGCCAGCAGTCAGAACGACAGGGTCGAGCAGTACTTC
TRBD1	.	TRBV5-6	TRBJ1-2	CASSDDPGTASYGYTF	TGTGCCAGCAGCGACGACCCCGGGACAGCTTCCTATGGCTACACCTTC
.	.	TRBV19	TRBJ1-1	CASSISRRANTEAFF	TGTGCCAGTAGTATATCAAGGAGAGCGAACACTGAAGCTTTCTTT
TRBD1	once	TRBV7-3	TRBJ2-7	CASSLSGQGNYEQYF	TGTGCCAGCAGCTTATCCGGACAGGGGAACTACGAGCAGTACTTC